This T cell receptor beta chain derives from a study of cytomegalovirus exposure and HLA in healthy donors. The V end was cut by 6 bases, the J end by 3 bases, with 12 bases between. The V gene's germline CDR1 is MNHNS and CDR2 SASEGT. This CDR3 has 13 residues. This clone turned up a few times. Its specificity is not known. The method was immunoSEQ multiplex PCR; TCRdb's version includes in-frame clones alone and lacks a portion of them. The sample includes around 140,000 clones, about 91% of them seen just once. Study results and caveats: Rarity marked most TCR sequences, yet some public TCRs occurred in many donors.

Sequenced sample: PBMCs. The receptor was derived from a woman aged 18-29 years in good health and CMV-seronegative. The chain is built from TRBV6-1 and TRBJ2-7, with D tentatively TRBD1 (7 bases). The CDR3 bases are TGTGCCAGCAGGCGGGACAGTCTCTACGAGCAGTACTTC. It specifies CASRRDSLYEQYF.